This T cell receptor beta chain was identified during a study of T cells and Merkel cell carcinoma outcomes. Points from the study as a whole: Repertoire plus T-cell density reportedly predicted Merkel cell carcinoma outcomes.

A remark on this clone: Its antigen remains unknown.

Sequencing used immunoSEQ multiplex PCR; TCRdb keeps in-frame clones, though not all of them. The table lists just under 65 clones. Germline loops: CDR1 SEHNR, CDR2 FQNEAQ (reference sequence). Trimming took 5 bases from V and 2 from J; bases not matched to a gene: 5. The CDR3 is made up of 15 amino acids. The receptor's source is a human donor with Merkel cell carcinoma. Sequencing input: tumor tissue from Merkel cell carcinoma. The genes are TRBV7-9 and TRBJ1-5, with TRBD1 identical over 8 bases. DNA for the CDR3: TGTGCCAGCAGCGCGACAGGGGCTGGCAATCAGCCCCAGCATTTT. This translates into CASSATGAGNQPQHF.